This T cell receptor beta chain originates from a study of radiotherapy plus CTLA-4 blockade in lung cancer (dated by TCRdb to about 2018). At the level of the whole study: Among enrolled patients, roughly 17% had an objective response and roughly 33% reached disease control. Overall study results and their limits: Increased serum interferon-beta after radiation, together with early dynamic changes in blood T cell clones, were reported to be the strongest predictors of response. After treatment with radiotherapy and ipilimumab, TCR clones that originated in tumors expanded in peripheral blood.

Concerning this clone itself: Its binding antigen is unknown. Base qualities were left out, and no much larger clone turns up one base away.

The study tested focal radiation therapy combined with CTLA-4 blockade (ipilimumab) in patients with chemo-refractory metastatic non-small-cell lung cancer. The library was prepared using the immunoSEQ multiplex PCR assay. TCRdb holds this immuneACCESS table with in-frame rearrangements only. Some clones are missing; in checked studies, unresolved V genes explain under half, and the rest has no known cause. This sample gives approximately 82,000 clones in total; over 80% of them show up just once. The top ten hold approximately 14% of the sample. There are 13 amino acids in the CDR3, from cysteine to phenylalanine inclusive. Of all the DNA, just the CDR3 is kept, 39 bases in frame from base 1. CDR1 and CDR2, looked up from the germline V gene, are ENHRY and SYGVKD. Trimming removed 4 bases from V and 3 bases from J; the gene matches leave 2 bases unexplained.

Here the sequenced sample was peripheral blood, taken from a patient treated with radiotherapy plus ipilimumab. The rearrangement combines TRBV10-3 with TRBJ1-1; TRBD1 matches 7 bases in the middle. The receptor's source is a human donor with non-small cell lung cancer that progressed on radiotherapy plus ipilimumab. The DNA sequence is given as TGTGCCATCAGTGCAGGGGGTGACACTGAAGCTTTCTTT. This translates into CAISAGGDTEAFF.